This entry concerns a single T cell receptor beta chain. Its specificity is unknown. Generated by immunoSEQ multiplex PCR, the TCRdb table keeps only in-frame clones and is missing some. The table includes under 200,000 clones, around 87% detected once. The sample originates from a study of T cell responses to AZD1222 COVID-19 vaccine. V was pared by 4 bases and J by 5 bases, with 7 bases of the junction left unmatched. The CDR3 is made up of 16 amino acids. Per the germline V gene, CDR1 is KGHSH and CDR2 is LQKENI. Study findings and constraints: CD4 TCRs associated with vaccination spanned spike, dominating at 160-218 and 743-854. Targeting of unmutated variant regions was reportedly seen in nearly half of spike-specific TCRs.

J is TRBJ1-5 and V is TRBV18, with 11 nucleotides matching TRBD1. This clonotype originated in an adult in good health. The input for sequencing was peripheral blood, taken on day 0 of MenACWY control vaccination. In DNA form, the CDR3 reads TGTGCCAGCTCACTAGGACAGGGGGCATTGGATCAGCCCCAGCATTTT. This translates into CASSLGQGALDQPQHF.